Sequencing of this T cell receptor (beta chain) was carried out in a study of T cell responses to AZD1222 COVID-19 vaccine. Findings of the study overall: Increased Spike-specific TCR breadth and depth were observed after two AZD1222 doses. Unmutated variant regions reportedly attract nearly half of all spike-specific TCRs. It should be noted that donors were predominantly white British and more often female, and clonal diversity was possibly underestimated.

V was shortened by 1 base and J by 2 bases, with 6 bases between the two germline ends. CDR1 and CDR2 (germline): ENHRY, SYGVKD. The CDR3 has 13 residues. Worth noting for this clone: The antigen is unknown.

Sequencing used immunoSEQ multiplex PCR; TCRdb keeps in-frame clones, though not all of them. The repertoire holds about 170,000 clones, with over 75% as singletons. The rearrangement uses TRBV10-3 and TRBJ2-7; no firm D call. The TCR sequence derives from an adult in good health. Sequencing used peripheral blood, obtained on day 0 of AZD1222 vaccination. CDR3 nucleotides: TGTGCCATCAGTGAGTACATCACCTACGAGCAGTACTTC. Protein sequence: CAISEYITYEQYF.